Presented here are 16 T cell receptor beta chains from one specimen sequenced in a study of beta chain features in type 1 diabetes. All of the isolated RNA was reverse transcribed, so expressed TCRB transcripts were sequenced. Sequencing was performed with immunoSEQ multiplex PCR; in TCRdb, only in-frame clones are kept and a portion is missing. The repertoire consists of some 410,000 clones, with about an eighth occurring once and the leading ten covering approximately 0.05%. The sample consisted of naive CD4+ T cells from blood. These receptors were collected from a woman younger than 35 in good health.

This clone was observed a handful of times. This chain joins TRBV30 and TRBJ2-5; D may be TRBD2 (6 bases). This CDR3 comprises 14 residues. Trimming pared 2 bases from V and 5 bases from J, leaving 15 bases between. Germline V lookup: CDR1 GTSNPN, CDR2 SVGIG (reference sequence). In DNA form, the CDR3 reads TGTGCCTGGAGTCCCGGAGGGCCCGTTGAGACCCAGTACTTC. Translated: CAWSPGGPVETQYF.

In this sample, this clone turned up once. The chain uses TRBV4-2 and TRBJ2-3; D may be TRBD2 (6 bases). The CDR3 totals 14 residues. The germline gives CDR1 LGHNA, CDR2 YNFKEQ. The V end was cut by 4 bases, the J end by 4 bases, with 12 bases between. In DNA, the CDR3 is TGTGCCAGCAGCCCGGGAGTCGGGGCAGATACGCAGTATTTT. The encoded protein is CASSPGVGADTQYF.

This sequence joins TRBV18 and TRBJ2-5; D remains unclear. Trimming took 1 base from V and 7 from J, leaving 13 bases between them. CDR3 length equals 14 residues. The germline V gene encodes CDR1 KGHSH and CDR2 LQKENI. In DNA form, the CDR3 reads TGTGCCAGCTCACCACGTCAGGTTGTGGGGACCCAGTACTTC. Protein sequence: CASSPRQVVGTQYF.

The J gene is TRBJ2-3, the V gene TRBV7-2, with TRBD1 matching over 7 bases. CDR3 size: 14 residues. V lost 5 bases and J lost 1; bases outside the gene matches: 3. Germline V lookup: CDR1 SGHTA, CDR2 FQGNSA. The CDR3 region has the DNA TGTGCCAGCAGCGGCCAGGGGGGCACAGATACGCAGTATTTT. As protein: CASSGQGGTDTQYF.

The chain employs TRBV29-1 and TRBJ2-1, with 12 nucleotides matching TRBD2. The CDR3 has 15 amino acids. Germline CDR1 SQVTM, CDR2 ANQGSEA. V lost 8 bases and J lost 4; bases outside the gene matches: 9. CDR3 residues: CSLYRLAGVYNEQFF. The CDR3 DNA reads as TGCAGCTTATATCGACTAGCGGGGGTTTACAATGAGCAGTTCTTC.

The chain carries TRBV4-3 and TRBJ1-2; a weak D match, TRBD1 (5 bases). V gave up 0 bases and J gave up 6 bases, with 14 bases separating them. This CDR3 is built from 15 residues. Germline V gene lookup returns CDR1 LGHNA and CDR2 YSLEER. The CDR3 DNA reads as TGCGCCAGCAGCCAAGATCTAGGGACCGCTAATGGCTACACCTTC. This codes for CASSQDLGTANGYTF.

This chain's CDR3 is CASSFPGIKQFF. The DNA for the CDR3 is TGTGCCAGCAGCTTCCCCGGGATCAAGCAGTTCTTC. This chain joins TRBV5-4 and TRBJ2-1; possibly TRBD2 for D (5 bases). Trimming stripped 2 bases from V and 11 bases from J, with 11 bases between. CDR3 size: 12 residues. Germline CDR1 reads SGHNT; CDR2 reads YYREEE (reference sequence).

The rearrangement uses TRBV29-1 and TRBJ1-1; the D is unclear. CDR1 is SQVTM, CDR2 ANQGSEA, per germline. The V and J ends lost 7 bases and 7 bases respectively, with 10 bases between them. CDR3 length: 10 residues. CDR3 loop: CSADYGEAFF. Here the CDR3 DNA reads TGCAGCGCCGACTACGGTGAAGCTTTCTTT.

The rearrangement joins TRBV30 to TRBJ2-3; TRBD2 matches at 10 bases. V lost 0 bases, J lost 1 base, and 13 bases stayed unmatched. CDR1 and CDR2 from the germline V gene are GTSNPN and SVGIG (reference sequence). This CDR3 is built from 19 residues. CDR3 sequence: CAWSVGSLAGEVRTDTQYF. Written as DNA, the CDR3 is TGTGCCTGGAGTGTAGGTAGTCTAGCGGGAGAAGTTCGCACAGATACGCAGTATTTT.

The rearrangement uses TRBV7-2 and TRBJ2-1, with 12 positions matching TRBD2. Germline V gene data show CDR1 as SGHTA and CDR2 as FQGNSA. CDR3 size: 15 residues. Unmatched junction bases numbered 7, after V lost 4 bases and J lost 9 bases. The DNA for the CDR3 is TGTGCCAGCAGCTCGACTAGCGGGAGTTATAGTGAGCAGTTCTTC. Protein: CASSSTSGSYSEQFF.

This clone was seen a handful of times. This chain uses TRBV4-2 with TRBJ1-1; D gene ambiguous. The V gene lost 0 bases and the J gene lost 8 bases, with 13 bases spanning the gap. In germline, CDR1 is LGHNA, CDR2 YNFKEQ. The CDR3 totals 14 residues. CDR3 residues: CASSQDVFRTEAFF. DNA for the CDR3: TGTGCCAGCAGCCAAGACGTGTTCAGAACCGAAGCTTTCTTT.

This clone was observed a few times. This chain joins TRBV5-1 and TRBJ2-1; 7 bases are shared with TRBD2. With 3 bases clipped from V and 4 bases from J, the junction kept 7 bases outside the gene matches. In germline, CDR1 is SGHRS, CDR2 YFSETQ. The CDR3 length is 15 residues. Here the CDR3 reads CASSYLAEEYNEQFF. Written as DNA, the CDR3 is TGCGCCAGCAGCTATCTAGCGGAAGAATACAATGAGCAGTTCTTC.

This clone was seen only a few times. The gene calls are TRBV5-1 and TRBJ2-3; D remains unclear. From germline, CDR1 is SGHRS and CDR2 YFSETQ. The CDR3 covers 17 residues. The V and J ends lost 1 base and 0 bases respectively, with 15 bases between them. CDR3 bases: TGCGCCAGCAGCTTGCGGGCAGACGTCGGGAGCACAGATACGCAGTATTTT. Its translation: CASSLRADVGSTDTQYF. The complete variable domain, with remaining parts taken from reference TRBV5-1 and TRBJ2-3, reads KAGVTQTPRYLIKTRGQQVTLSCSPISGHRSVSWYQQTPGQGLQFLFEYFSETQRNKGNFPGRFSGRQFSNSRSEMNVSTLELGDSALYLCASSLRADVGSTDTQYFGPGTRLTVL.

The chain is built from TRBV29-1 and TRBJ1-2, with D unresolved. Germline CDR1 is SQVTM and CDR2 is ANQGSEA. The CDR3 sequence is 13 residues long. Trimming cost V 4 bases and J 1 base, with 10 bases left between them. CDR3 in amino acids: CSVAGTFNYGYTF. The CDR3 bases are TGCAGCGTTGCAGGCACGTTTAACTATGGCTACACCTTC.

The V gene is TRBV7-6, the J gene TRBJ2-5; 9 bases are shared with TRBD2. Germline CDR1 SGHVS, CDR2 FNYEAQ. Trimming took 4 bases from V and 1 from J; bases not matched to a gene: 7. This CDR3 is 16 amino acids long. The CDR3 region has the DNA TGTGCCAGCAGCTATCCCCAGCGGGAGGCCCAAGAGACCCAGTACTTC. Encoded protein: CASSYPQREAQETQYF. Supplemented by reference TRBV7-6 and TRBJ2-5, the full variable domain reads GAGVSQSPRYKVTKRGQDVALRCDPISGHVSLYWYRQALGQGPEFLTYFNYEAQQDKSGLPNDRFSAERPEGSISTLTIQRTEQRDSAMYRCASSYPQREAQETQYFGPGTRLLVL.

V is TRBV20-1 and J is TRBJ1-2; D gene ambiguous. Germline CDR1 DFQATT, CDR2 SNEGSKA (reference sequence). The CDR3 is 11 residues long. The V gene lost 6 bases and the J gene lost 5 bases, with 10 bases spanning the gap. The CDR3 region has the DNA TGCAGTGCAGCTGTCGGGTATGGCTACACCTTC. It encodes CSAAVGYGYTF.